This T cell receptor (beta chain) was captured in a study of OX40 agonist ivuxolimab in advanced cancers. Across the whole study: Ivuxolimab is a fully human IgG2 antibody that activates OX40 (CD134). With a range of roughly 20 to 80, age averaged roughly 60 years, and about 83% were male. Prior anti-PD-1, anti-PD-L1 or anti-CTLA-4 therapy was allowed; roughly 40% had some.

The method was immunoSEQ multiplex PCR; TCRdb's version includes in-frame clones alone and lacks a portion of them. The data show about 80,000 clones, around 94% seen once. A single count supports this clone. The antigen remains undetermined. Germline-derived CDR1 and CDR2 are MNHNY and SVGAGI (reference sequence). Trimming took 6 bases from V and 0 from J, leaving 11 bases between them. This CDR3 has 15 residues. Findings of the study overall: Expanded clones were, on average, more numerous in CD8+ T cells than in CD4+.

The TCR sequence derives from an adult with an advanced solid tumor such as melanoma, head and neck, liver or kidney cancer. This chain uses TRBV6-6 with TRBJ1-4, with D hard to call. The input for sequencing was CD4+ or CD8+ T cells sorted from blood, taken in a trial of the OX40 agonist ivuxolimab. The CDR3 nucleotides are TGTGCCAGCAGCCCCGAGCGAGCAACTAATGAAAAACTGTTTTTT. The encoded protein is CASSPERATNEKLFF.